This TCR beta chain was sequenced for a study of blood T cell repertoires in COVID-19. On the study more broadly: Sites in the United States, Italy and Spain provided acute and convalescent COVID-19 samples. T cells, B-cell-depleted T cells, or PBMCs provided the cDNA or gDNA that served as material.

Libraries were prepared by immunoSEQ multiplex PCR; TCRdb keeps only in-frame clonotypes and omits some of them. In the table there are a few hundred thousand clones, 80% to 90% of which are singletons. Study members were between about 18 and 100 years old and lived in 24 US regions. Each recovered donor of Cohort 3 presented with two negative PCRs, clearance, or symptom resolution. A few counts support this clone. The V gene's germline CDR1 is SGHDN and CDR2 FVKESK. The ends were cut back, 0 bases at V and 8 bases at J, with 8 bases in the middle. This CDR3 has 13 amino acids. The clonotype was recovered from a woman in her forties or fifties who had recovered from COVID-19. The sequenced sample consisted of PBMCs or T cells enriched from blood (not recorded which). The J gene is TRBJ1-5, the V gene TRBV14; D unresolved. The CDR3 nucleotides read TGTGCCAGCAGCCAAGACCCGGGAGAGCCCCAGCATTTT. This translates into CASSQDPGEPQHF. Looking up the rest from reference TRBV14 and TRBJ1-5 gives the full variable domain: EAGVTQFPSHSVIEKGQTVTLRCDPISGHDNLYWYRRVMGKEIKFLLHFVKESKQDESGMPNNRFLAERTGGTYSTLKVQPAELEDSGVYFCASSQDPGEPQHFGDGTRLSIL.